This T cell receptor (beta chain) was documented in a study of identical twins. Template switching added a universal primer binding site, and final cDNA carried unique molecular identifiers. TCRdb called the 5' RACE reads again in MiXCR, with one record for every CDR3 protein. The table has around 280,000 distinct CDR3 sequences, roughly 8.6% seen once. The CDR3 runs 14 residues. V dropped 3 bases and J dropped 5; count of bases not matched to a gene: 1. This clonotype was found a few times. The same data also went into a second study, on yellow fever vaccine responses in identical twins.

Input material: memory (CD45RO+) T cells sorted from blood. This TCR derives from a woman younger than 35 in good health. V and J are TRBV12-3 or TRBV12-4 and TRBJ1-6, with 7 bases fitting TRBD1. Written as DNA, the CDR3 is TGTGCCAGCAGTTTCAGGGGGGATAATTCACCCCTCCACTTT. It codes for CASSFRGDNSPLHF.